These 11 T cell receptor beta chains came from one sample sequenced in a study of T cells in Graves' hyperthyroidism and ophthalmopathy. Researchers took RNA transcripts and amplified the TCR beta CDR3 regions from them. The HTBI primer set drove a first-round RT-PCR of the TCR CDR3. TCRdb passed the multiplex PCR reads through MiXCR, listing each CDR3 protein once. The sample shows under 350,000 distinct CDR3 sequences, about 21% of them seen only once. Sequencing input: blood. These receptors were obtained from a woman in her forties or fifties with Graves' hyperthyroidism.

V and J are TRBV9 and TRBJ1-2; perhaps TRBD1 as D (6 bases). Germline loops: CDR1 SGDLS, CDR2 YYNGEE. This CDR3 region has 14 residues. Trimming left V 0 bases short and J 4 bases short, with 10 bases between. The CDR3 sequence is CASSVGGRGYGYTF. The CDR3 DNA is TGTGCCAGCAGCGTAGGGGGGCGCGGCTATGGCTACACCTTC.

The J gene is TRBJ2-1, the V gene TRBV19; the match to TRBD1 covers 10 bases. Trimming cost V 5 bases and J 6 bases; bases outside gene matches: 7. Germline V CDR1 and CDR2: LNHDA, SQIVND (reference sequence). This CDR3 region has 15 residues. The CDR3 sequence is CASSLRQGASNEQFF. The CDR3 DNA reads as TGTGCCAGTAGTCTACGACAGGGGGCAAGCAATGAGCAGTTCTTC.

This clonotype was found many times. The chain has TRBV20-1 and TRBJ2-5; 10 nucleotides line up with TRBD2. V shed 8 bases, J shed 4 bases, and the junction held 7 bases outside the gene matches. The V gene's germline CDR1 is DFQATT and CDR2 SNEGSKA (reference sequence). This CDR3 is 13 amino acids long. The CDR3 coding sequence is TGCAGTACAAGCGGGGGGGCGGGAGAGACCCAGTACTTC. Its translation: CSTSGGAGETQYF.

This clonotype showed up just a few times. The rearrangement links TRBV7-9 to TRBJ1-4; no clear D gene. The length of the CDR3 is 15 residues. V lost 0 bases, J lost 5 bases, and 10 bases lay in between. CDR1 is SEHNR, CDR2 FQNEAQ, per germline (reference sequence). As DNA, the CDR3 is TGTGCCAGCAGCTTAGCTTTCAGGAGGAATGAAAAACTGTTTTTT. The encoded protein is CASSLAFRRNEKLFF.

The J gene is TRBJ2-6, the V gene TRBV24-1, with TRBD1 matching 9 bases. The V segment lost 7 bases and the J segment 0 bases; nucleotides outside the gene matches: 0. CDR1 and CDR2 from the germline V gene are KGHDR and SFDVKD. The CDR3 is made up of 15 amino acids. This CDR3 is CATRGQGSGANVLTF. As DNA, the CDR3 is TGTGCCACCAGGGGACAGGGCTCTGGGGCCAACGTCCTGACTTTC.

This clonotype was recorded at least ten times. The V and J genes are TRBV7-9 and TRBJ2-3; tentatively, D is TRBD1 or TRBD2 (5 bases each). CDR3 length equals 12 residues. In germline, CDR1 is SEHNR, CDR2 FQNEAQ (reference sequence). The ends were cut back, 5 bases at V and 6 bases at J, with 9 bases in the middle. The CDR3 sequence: CASSIREDTQYF. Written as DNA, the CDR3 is TGTGCCAGCAGCATCAGGGAGGATACGCAGTATTTT.

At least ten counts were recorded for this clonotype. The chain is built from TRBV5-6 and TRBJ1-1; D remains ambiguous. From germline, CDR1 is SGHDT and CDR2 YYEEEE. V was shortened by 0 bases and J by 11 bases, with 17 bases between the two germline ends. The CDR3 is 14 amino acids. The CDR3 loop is CASSLALDRPVAFF. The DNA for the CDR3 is TGTGCCAGCAGCTTGGCCTTGGACCGGCCCGTGGCTTTCTTT.

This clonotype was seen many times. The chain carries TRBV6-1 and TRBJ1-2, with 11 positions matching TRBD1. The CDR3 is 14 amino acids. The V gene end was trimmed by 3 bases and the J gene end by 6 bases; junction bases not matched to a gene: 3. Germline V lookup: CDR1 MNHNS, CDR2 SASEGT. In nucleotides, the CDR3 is TGTGCCAGCAGTGACGGACAGGGGGCGGATGGCTACACCTTC. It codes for CASSDGQGADGYTF.

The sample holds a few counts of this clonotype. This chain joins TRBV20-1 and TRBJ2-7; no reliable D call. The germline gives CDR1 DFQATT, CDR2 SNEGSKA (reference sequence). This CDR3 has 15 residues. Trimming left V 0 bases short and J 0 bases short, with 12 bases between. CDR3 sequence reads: CSAREVGFSSYEQYF. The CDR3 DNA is TGCAGTGCTAGAGAGGTTGGGTTTAGCTCCTACGAGCAGTACTTC.

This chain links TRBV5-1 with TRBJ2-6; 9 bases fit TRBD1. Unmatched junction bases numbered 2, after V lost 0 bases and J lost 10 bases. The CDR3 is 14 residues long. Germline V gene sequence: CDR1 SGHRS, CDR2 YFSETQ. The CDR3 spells CASSLDGTGNVLTF. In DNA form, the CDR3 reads TGCGCCAGCAGCTTGGACGGGACAGGGAACGTCCTGACTTTC.

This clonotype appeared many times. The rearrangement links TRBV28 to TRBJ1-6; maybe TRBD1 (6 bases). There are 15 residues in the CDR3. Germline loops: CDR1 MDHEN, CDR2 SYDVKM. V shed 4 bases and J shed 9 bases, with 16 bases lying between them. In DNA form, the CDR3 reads TGTGCCAGCAGTTCCCCCTTGGGGGCAGGTTCACCCCTCCACTTT. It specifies CASSSPLGAGSPLHF.